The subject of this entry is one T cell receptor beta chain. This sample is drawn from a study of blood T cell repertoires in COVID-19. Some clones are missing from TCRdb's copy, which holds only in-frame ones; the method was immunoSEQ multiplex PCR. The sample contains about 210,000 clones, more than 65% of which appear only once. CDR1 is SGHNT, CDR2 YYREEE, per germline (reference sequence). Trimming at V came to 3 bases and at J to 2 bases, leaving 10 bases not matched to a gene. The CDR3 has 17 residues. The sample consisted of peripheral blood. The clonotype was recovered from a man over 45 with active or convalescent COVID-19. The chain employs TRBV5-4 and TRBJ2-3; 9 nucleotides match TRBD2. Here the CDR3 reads CASSWRLGGGATDTQYF. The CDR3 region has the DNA TGTGCCAGCAGCTGGCGTCTTGGCGGGGGGGCCACAGATACGCAGTATTTT. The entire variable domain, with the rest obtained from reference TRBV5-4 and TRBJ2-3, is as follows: ETGVTQSPTHLIKTRGQQVTLRCSSQSGHNTVSWYQQALGQGPQFIFQYYREEENGRGNFPPRFSGLQFPNYSSELNVNALELDDSALYLCASSWRLGGGATDTQYFGPGTRLTVL.